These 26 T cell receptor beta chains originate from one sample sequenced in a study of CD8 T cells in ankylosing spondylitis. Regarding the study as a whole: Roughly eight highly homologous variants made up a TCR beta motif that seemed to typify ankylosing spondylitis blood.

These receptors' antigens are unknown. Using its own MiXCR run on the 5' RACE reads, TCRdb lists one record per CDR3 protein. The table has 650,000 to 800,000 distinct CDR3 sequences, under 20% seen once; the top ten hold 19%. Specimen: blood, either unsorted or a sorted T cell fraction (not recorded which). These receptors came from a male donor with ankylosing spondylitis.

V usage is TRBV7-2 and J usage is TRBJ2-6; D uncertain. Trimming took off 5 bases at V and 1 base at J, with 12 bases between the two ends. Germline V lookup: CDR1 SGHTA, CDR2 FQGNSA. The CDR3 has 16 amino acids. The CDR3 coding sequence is TGTGCCAGCAGCCGAGGAAGAATTTCTGGGGCCAACGTCCTGACTTTC. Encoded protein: CASSRGRISGANVLTF.

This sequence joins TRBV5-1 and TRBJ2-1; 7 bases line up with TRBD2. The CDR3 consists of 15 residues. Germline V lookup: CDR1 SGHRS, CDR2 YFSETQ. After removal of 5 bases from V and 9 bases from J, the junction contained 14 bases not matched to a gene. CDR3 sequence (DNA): TGCGCCAGCAGGCCCGTGGGGGGGGGAGGGGTTGAGCAGTTCTTC. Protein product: CASRPVGGGGVEQFF.

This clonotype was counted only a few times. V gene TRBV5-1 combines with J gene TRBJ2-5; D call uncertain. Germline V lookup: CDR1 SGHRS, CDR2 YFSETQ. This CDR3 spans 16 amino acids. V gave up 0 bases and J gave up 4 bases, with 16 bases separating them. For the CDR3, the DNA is TGCGCCAGCAGCTTGGCCGGGCATTCCTCGATAGAGACCCAGTACTTC. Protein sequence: CASSLAGHSSIETQYF. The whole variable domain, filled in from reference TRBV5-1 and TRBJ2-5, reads KAGVTQTPRYLIKTRGQQVTLSCSPISGHRSVSWYQQTPGQGLQFLFEYFSETQRNKGNFPGRFSGRQFSNSRSEMNVSTLELGDSALYLCASSLAGHSSIETQYFGPGTRLLVL.

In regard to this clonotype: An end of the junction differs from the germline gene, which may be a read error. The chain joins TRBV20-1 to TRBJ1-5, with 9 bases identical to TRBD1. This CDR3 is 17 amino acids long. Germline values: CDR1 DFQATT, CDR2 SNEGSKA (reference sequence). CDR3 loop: CCARDSNRGTGNQPQHF. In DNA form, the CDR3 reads TGCTGTGCTAGAGATTCTAACCGCGGGACAGGGAATCAGCCCCAGCATTTT.

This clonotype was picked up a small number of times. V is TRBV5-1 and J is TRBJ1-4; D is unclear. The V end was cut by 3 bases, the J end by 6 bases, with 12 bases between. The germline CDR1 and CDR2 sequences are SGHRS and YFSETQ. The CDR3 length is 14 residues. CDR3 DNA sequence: TGCGCCAGCAGCTGGCGGAGCACGGATGAAAAACTGTTTTTT. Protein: CASSWRSTDEKLFF.

Here the CDR3 reads CASSLGVNSYEQYF. DNA for the CDR3: TGTGCCAGCAGTTTAGGAGTTAACTCCTACGAGCAGTACTTC. This chain joins TRBV6-5 and TRBJ2-7; D unclear. CDR1 MNHEY and CDR2 SVGAGI come from the germline V gene. V lost 4 bases and J 0 bases, leaving 10 bases between the germline ends. The CDR3 is 14 amino acids.

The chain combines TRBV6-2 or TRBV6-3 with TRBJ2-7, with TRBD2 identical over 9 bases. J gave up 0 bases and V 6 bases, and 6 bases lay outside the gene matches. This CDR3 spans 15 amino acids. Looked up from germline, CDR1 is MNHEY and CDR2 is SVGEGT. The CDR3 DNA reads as TGTGCCAGCAGAGACCTTAGCGGGAGCTCCTACGAGCAGTACTTC. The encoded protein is CASRDLSGSSYEQYF.

CDR3 amino acids: CASSQTSGGGNEQFF. The CDR3, as DNA: TGCGCCAGCAGCCAAACTAGCGGGGGCGGGAATGAGCAGTTCTTC. This chain connects TRBV4-1 to TRBJ2-1, with 11 bases matching TRBD2. CDR3 length: 15 amino acids. Germline V gene data show CDR1 as MGHRA and CDR2 as YSYEKL. V lost 2 bases and J lost 7; bases outside the gene matches: 4.

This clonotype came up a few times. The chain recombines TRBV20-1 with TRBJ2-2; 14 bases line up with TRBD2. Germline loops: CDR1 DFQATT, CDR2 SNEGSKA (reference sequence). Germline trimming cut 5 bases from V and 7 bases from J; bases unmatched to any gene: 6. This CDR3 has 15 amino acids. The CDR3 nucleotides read TGCAGTGCTTCCGGGACTAGCGGGGGTGGCGGGGAGCTGTTTTTT. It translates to CSASGTSGGGGELFF.

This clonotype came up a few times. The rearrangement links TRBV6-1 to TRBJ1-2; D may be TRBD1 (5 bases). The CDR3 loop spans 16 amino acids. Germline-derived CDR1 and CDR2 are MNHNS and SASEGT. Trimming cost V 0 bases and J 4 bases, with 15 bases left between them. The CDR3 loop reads CASSEALLSGIYGYTF. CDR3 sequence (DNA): TGTGCCAGCAGTGAAGCGCTATTATCAGGGATCTATGGCTACACCTTC.

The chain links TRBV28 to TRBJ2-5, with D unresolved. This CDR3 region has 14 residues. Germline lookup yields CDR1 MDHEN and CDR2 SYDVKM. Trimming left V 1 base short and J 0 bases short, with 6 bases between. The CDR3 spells CASSLLEYQETQYF. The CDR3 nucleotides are TGTGCCAGCAGTTTATTGGAGTACCAAGAGACCCAGTACTTC.

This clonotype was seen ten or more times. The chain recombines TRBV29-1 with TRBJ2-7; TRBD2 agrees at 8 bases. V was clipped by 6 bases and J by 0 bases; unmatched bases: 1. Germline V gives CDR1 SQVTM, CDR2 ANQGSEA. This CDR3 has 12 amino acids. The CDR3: CSVGTSSYEQYF. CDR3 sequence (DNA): TGCAGCGTGGGGACTAGCTCCTACGAGCAGTACTTC.

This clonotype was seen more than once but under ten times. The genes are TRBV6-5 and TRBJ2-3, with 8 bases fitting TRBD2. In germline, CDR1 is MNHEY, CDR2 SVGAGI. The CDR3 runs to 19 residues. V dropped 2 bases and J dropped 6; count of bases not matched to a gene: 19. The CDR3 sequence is CASSYPRGSGSTRFDTQYF. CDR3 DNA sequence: TGTGCCAGCAGTTACCCCCGGGGCAGCGGGAGTACGCGTTTCGATACGCAGTATTTT.

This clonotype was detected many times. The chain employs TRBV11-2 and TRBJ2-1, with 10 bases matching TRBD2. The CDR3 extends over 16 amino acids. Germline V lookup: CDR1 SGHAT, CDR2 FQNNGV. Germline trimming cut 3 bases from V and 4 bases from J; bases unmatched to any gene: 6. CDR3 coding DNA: TGTGCCAGCAGCTTTTTAGCGGGAGGCGTATACAATGAGCAGTTCTTC. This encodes CASSFLAGGVYNEQFF.

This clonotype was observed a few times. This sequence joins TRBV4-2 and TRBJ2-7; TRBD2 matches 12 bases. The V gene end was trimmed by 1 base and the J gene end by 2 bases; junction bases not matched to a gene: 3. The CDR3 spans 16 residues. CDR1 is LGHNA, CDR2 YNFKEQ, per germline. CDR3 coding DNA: TGTGCCAGCAGCCAAGGGACTAGCGGGAACACCTACGAGCAGTACTTC. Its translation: CASSQGTSGNTYEQYF.

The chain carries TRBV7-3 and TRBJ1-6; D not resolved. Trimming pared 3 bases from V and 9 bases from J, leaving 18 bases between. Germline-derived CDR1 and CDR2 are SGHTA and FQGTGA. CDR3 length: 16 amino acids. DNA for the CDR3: TGTGCCAGCAGCTTCGCCGGACGTCCAGAGAGTTCACCCCTCCACTTT. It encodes CASSFAGRPESSPLHF.

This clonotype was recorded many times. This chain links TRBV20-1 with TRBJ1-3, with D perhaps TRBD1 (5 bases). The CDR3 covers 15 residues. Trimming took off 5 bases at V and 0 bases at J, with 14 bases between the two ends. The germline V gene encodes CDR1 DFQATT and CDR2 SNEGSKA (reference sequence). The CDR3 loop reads CSAPLRGTSGNTIYF. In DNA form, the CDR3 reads TGCAGTGCTCCACTTCGGGGGACCTCTGGAAACACCATATATTTT.

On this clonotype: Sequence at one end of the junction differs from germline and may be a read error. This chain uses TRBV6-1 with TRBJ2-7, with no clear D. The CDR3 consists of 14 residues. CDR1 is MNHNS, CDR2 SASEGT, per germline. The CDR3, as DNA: TGTGCCAGCAGCCGTGGGGTCCACTCCCACGAGCAGTACTTC. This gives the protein CASSRGVHSHEQYF.

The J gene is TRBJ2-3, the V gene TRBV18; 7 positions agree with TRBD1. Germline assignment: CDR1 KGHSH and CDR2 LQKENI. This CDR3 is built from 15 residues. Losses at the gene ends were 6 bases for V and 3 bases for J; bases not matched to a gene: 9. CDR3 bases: TGTGCCAGCTCCCATGACAGGGATCGGACAGATACGCAGTATTTT. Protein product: CASSHDRDRTDTQYF.

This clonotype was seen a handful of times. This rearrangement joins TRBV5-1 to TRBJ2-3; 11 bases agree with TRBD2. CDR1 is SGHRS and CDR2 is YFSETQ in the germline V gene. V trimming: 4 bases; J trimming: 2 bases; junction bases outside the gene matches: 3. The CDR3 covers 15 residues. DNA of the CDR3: TGCGCCAGCAGCATACTAGCGGGGGTCACAGATACGCAGTATTTT. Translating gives CASSILAGVTDTQYF.

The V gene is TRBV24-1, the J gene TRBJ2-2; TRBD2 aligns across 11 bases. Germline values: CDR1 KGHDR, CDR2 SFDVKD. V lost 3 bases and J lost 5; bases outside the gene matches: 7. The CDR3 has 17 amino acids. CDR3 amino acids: CATSDKIAGGKTGELFF. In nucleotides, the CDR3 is TGTGCCACCAGTGATAAGATAGCGGGAGGGAAGACCGGGGAGCTGTTTTTT.

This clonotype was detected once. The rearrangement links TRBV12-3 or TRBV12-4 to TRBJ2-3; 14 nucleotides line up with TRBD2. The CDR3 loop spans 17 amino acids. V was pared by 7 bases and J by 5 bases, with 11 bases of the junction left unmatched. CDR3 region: CASIPNAGTSGRDTQYF. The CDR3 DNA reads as TGTGCCAGCATCCCCAACGCGGGGACTAGCGGGAGAGATACGCAGTATTTT.

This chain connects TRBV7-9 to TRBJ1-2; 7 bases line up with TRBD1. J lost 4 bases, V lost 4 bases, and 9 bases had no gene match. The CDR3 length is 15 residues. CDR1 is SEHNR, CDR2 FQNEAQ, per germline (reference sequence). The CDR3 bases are TGTGCCAGCAGCTATACCGGGACAGATCTCTATGGCTACACCTTC. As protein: CASSYTGTDLYGYTF.

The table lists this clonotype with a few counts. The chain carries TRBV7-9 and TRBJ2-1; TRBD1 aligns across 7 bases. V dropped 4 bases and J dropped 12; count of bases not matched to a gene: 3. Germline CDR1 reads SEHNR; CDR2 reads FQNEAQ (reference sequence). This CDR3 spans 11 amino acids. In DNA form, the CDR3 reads TGTGCCAGCAGCTCCCGGGACAGGCAGTTCTTC. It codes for CASSSRDRQFF.

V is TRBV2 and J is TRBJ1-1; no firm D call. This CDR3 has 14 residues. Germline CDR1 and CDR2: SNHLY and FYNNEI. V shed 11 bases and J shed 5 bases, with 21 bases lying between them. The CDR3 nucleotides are TGTGCCTGGAGTGAGGGCCACCCGCGGACTGAAGCTTTCTTT. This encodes CAWSEGHPRTEAFF.

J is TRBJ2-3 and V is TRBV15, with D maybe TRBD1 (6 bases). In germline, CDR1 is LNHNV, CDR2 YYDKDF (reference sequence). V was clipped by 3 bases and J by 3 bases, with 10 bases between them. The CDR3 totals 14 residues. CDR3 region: CATSRTQGTDTQYF. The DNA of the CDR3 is TGTGCCACCAGCAGGACCCAGGGGACAGATACGCAGTATTTT.